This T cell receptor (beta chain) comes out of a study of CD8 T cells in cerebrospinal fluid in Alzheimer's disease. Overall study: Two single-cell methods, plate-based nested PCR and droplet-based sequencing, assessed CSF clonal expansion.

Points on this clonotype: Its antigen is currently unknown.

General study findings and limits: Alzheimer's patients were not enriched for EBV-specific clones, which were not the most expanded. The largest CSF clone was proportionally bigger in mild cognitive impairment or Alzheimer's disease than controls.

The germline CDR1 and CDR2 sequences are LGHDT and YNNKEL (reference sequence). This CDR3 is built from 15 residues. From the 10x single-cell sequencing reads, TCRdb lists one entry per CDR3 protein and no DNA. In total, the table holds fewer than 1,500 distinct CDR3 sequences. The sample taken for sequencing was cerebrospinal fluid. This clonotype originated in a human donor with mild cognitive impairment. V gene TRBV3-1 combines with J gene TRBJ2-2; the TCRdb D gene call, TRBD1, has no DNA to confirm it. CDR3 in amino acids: CASSLRTGGIGELFF.